The sequence of this T cell receptor beta chain was determined in a study of technical replicates of blood from a few donors. The V gene's germline CDR1 is LGHNA and CDR2 YNFKEQ. The V and J ends lost 1 base and 1 base respectively, with 16 bases between them. The CDR3 loop spans 17 amino acids. Sequencing was performed with immunoSEQ multiplex PCR; in TCRdb, only in-frame clones are kept and a portion is missing. The repertoire holds over 55,000 clones, with approximately 83% as singletons. The sequence came from a human donor in good health. Some clones in this sample may be carry-over from other donors' samples. Sequenced input: PBMCs. The genes are TRBV4-2 and TRBJ1-1, with a possible D match to TRBD1 (6 bases). The CDR3 region has the DNA TGTGCCAGCAGCCAAGCTTCGGGGGGCAGGACGAACACTGAAGCTTTCTTT. Protein: CASSQASGGRTNTEAFF.